The 25 T cell receptor beta chains in this list originate from one sample, sequenced in a study of cytomegalovirus exposure and HLA in healthy donors (dated by TCRdb to 2016 to 2017). Libraries were built with the immunoSEQ multiplex PCR assay. For the multiplex PCR, a mixture combining 60 forward primers for TCR Vbeta segments and 13 reverse primers for TCR Jbeta segments was used. Drawn from immuneACCESS, this table holds only the in-frame rearrangements with V and J called that TCRdb kept. Clones are partly lost; checked studies trace under half to an unresolved V gene and leave the rest unexplained. For this sample there are about 170,000 clones; 70% to 80% appear just once. The top ten constitute under 2.5% of the sample. Specimen: PBMCs. These TCRs come from a woman aged 25 to 39 in good health and CMV-seropositive.

The chain has TRBV5-1 and TRBJ2-5; a weak D match, TRBD2 (6 bases). Trimming shortened V by 5 bases and J by 1 base, and 15 bases separated the two germline ends. Germline V gene sequence: CDR1 SGHRS, CDR2 YFSETQ. This CDR3 spans 15 amino acids. CDR3 amino acids: CASRAGGVTQETQYF. The CDR3 region has the DNA TGCGCCAGCAGAGCGGGCGGGGTAACCCAAGAGACCCAGTACTTC.

The chain is built from TRBV7-2 and TRBJ2-7, with 13 nucleotides matching TRBD2. Germline V gene data show CDR1 as SGHTA and CDR2 as FQGNSA. The CDR3 covers 12 residues. V lost 5 bases to trimming and J lost 12 bases; unmatched junction nucleotides: 4. CDR3 sequence: CASSPGLAGLYF. Here the CDR3 DNA reads TGTGCCAGCAGCCCGGGACTAGCGGGACTGTACTTC.

The V and J genes are TRBV19 and TRBJ1-5, with 7 positions matching TRBD1. The CDR3 sequence is 15 residues long. After removal of 5 bases from V and 4 bases from J, the junction contained 8 bases not matched to a gene. Germline loops: CDR1 LNHDA, CDR2 SQIVND (reference sequence). CDR3 sequence: CASSPPGQLNQPQHF. CDR3 DNA: TGTGCCAGTAGTCCTCCGGGACAGCTAAATCAGCCCCAGCATTTT. Together with reference TRBV19 and TRBJ1-5, the CDR3 gives the full variable domain: DGGITQSPKYLFRKEGQNVTLSCEQNLNHDAMYWYRQDPGQGLRLIYYSQIVNDFQKGDIAEGYSVSREKKESFPLTVTSAQKNPTAFYLCASSPPGQLNQPQHFGDGTRLSIL.

The chain carries TRBV29-1 and TRBJ2-5, with 9 bases lining up with TRBD2. This CDR3 has 12 residues. V dropped 3 bases and J dropped 11; count of bases not matched to a gene: 7. The germline gives CDR1 SQVTM, CDR2 ANQGSEA. CDR3 protein: CSVDRVAGEQYF. The CDR3 DNA follows: TGCAGCGTTGATCGGGTAGCGGGGGAGCAGTACTTC.

V is TRBV5-1 and J is TRBJ1-1; tentative D call: TRBD1 (6 bases). Germline loops: CDR1 SGHRS, CDR2 YFSETQ. The CDR3 has 14 residues. The V end was cut by 6 bases, the J end by 0 bases, with 12 bases between. As DNA, the CDR3 is TGCGCCAGCAAACAGGGATCTATGAACACTGAAGCTTTCTTT. Protein: CASKQGSMNTEAFF.

The chain links TRBV6-5 to TRBJ1-1; 9 bases match TRBD1. The CDR3 extends over 14 amino acids. Germline V gene sequence: CDR1 MNHEY, CDR2 SVGAGI. The V and J ends lost 6 bases and 6 bases, in that order; junction bases with no gene match: 8. In DNA, the CDR3 is TGTGCCAGCAGCATACAGGGGGCTATCGCTGAAGCTTTCTTT. It is translated as CASSIQGAIAEAFF.

The chain recombines TRBV7-9 with TRBJ2-7; TRBD1 aligns across 8 bases. CDR1 SEHNR and CDR2 FQNEAQ come from the germline V gene (reference sequence). There are 14 residues in the CDR3. The ends lost 7 bases at V and 6 bases at J; junction bases unmatched: 11. The CDR3 DNA sequence: TGTGCCAGCACCCGGACAGGGAGTACCGGCGAGCAGTACTTC. It codes for CASTRTGSTGEQYF.

The chain joins TRBV6-4 to TRBJ1-2; D not certain. This CDR3 contains 13 residues. Germline-derived CDR1 and CDR2 are MRHNA and SNTAGT. Deletions cut 6 bases from V and 0 bases from J, with 8 bases between. The DNA for the CDR3 is TGTGCCAGCAGCGCGGGAGCTAACTATGGCTACACCTTC. This codes for CASSAGANYGYTF.

The chain has TRBV6-6 and TRBJ2-1; 8 bases align to TRBD2. V lost 2 bases, J lost 9 bases, and 6 bases stayed unmatched. There are 14 residues in the CDR3. Germline loops: CDR1 MNHNY, CDR2 SVGAGI (reference sequence). The CDR3 DNA sequence: TGTGCCAGCAGTTACATCCGGGAGGGCCTTGAGCAGTTCTTC. Translation gives CASSYIREGLEQFF.

The chain uses TRBV5-1 and TRBJ2-5; perhaps TRBD1 as D (6 bases). The J call may be mistaken, given a closer DNA end match to TRBJ2-7. The V gene's germline CDR1 is SGHRS and CDR2 YFSETQ. The CDR3 covers 15 residues. CDR3 region: CASSLAGQGLDEQYF. The CDR3 DNA reads as TGCGCCAGCAGCTTGGCTGGGCAGGGGTTAGACGAGCAGTACTTC.

This chain links TRBV10-2 with TRBJ2-2; 9 positions agree with TRBD2. The CDR3 is 15 amino acids. Germline values: CDR1 WSHSY, CDR2 SAAADI. Trimming removed 8 bases from V and 7 bases from J; junction bases left unmatched: 11. CDR3 loop: CASVRAGGPGGELFF. The DNA for the CDR3 is TGCGCCAGCGTGAGGGCGGGGGGGCCCGGCGGGGAGCTGTTTTTT.

The chain carries TRBV27 and TRBJ1-1; D unclear. The CDR3 length is 14 residues. Germline CDR1 MNHEY, CDR2 SMNVEV (reference sequence). Between the trimmed V and J ends, which lost 2 bases and 0 bases, there was a span of 7 bases. The CDR3 loop is CASSLAIVNTEAFF. CDR3 bases: TGTGCCAGCAGTTTAGCGATTGTGAACACTGAAGCTTTCTTT.

V is TRBV7-8 and J is TRBJ2-3; tentatively, D is TRBD1 (5 bases). V lost 1 base, J lost 6 bases, and 17 bases lay in between. Germline assignment: CDR1 SGHVS and CDR2 FQNEAQ. The CDR3 loop spans 16 amino acids. The CDR3, as DNA: TGTGCCAGCAGCTTAGAGGCAGGGTATTATTTGGATACGCAGTATTTT. This encodes CASSLEAGYYLDTQYF.

J is TRBJ1-2 and V is TRBV18; possible D gene TRBD1, 6 bases. This CDR3 has 13 residues. The V gene's germline CDR1 is KGHSH and CDR2 LQKENI. V lost 3 bases and J lost 7, with 12 bases in between. The CDR3 spells CASSPSGEGGYTF. In DNA, the CDR3 is TGTGCCAGCTCACCCTCAGGGGAGGGTGGCTACACCTTC. The variable domain in full, with the rest retrieved from reference TRBV18 and TRBJ1-2, is NAGVMQNPRHLVRRRGQEARLRCSPMKGHSHVYWYRQLPEEGLKFMVYLQKENIIDESGMPKERFSAEFPKEGPSILRIQQVVRGDSAAYFCASSPSGEGGYTFGSGTRLTVV.

This chain connects TRBV5-1 to TRBJ2-3, with TRBD2 matching over 8 bases. Looked up from germline, CDR1 is SGHRS and CDR2 is YFSETQ. The CDR3 contains 18 residues. The V gene end was trimmed by 2 bases and the J gene end by 0 bases; junction bases not matched to a gene: 11. This CDR3 reads CASSFRSGRTYSTDTQYF. In DNA, the CDR3 is TGCGCCAGCAGCTTTAGGAGCGGGAGAACGTATAGCACAGATACGCAGTATTTT.

DNA for the CDR3: TGTGCCACCGTACTAGCTAATGAGCAGTTCTTC. It translates to CATVLANEQFF. This sequence joins TRBV10-3 and TRBJ2-1; D is perhaps TRBD2 (6 bases). The CDR3 extends over 11 amino acids. V lost 10 bases, J lost 7 bases, and 11 bases lay in between. The germline gives CDR1 ENHRY, CDR2 SYGVKD.

This clone was seen more than once but under ten times. This chain links TRBV5-8 with TRBJ1-6; a possible D gene is TRBD1 (6 bases). The V end lost 2 bases, the J end lost 9 bases, and 9 bases lay between the germline ends. CDR1 and CDR2 (germline): SGHTS, YDEGEE. The CDR3 is 13 residues long. The CDR3 protein is CASSLRGSSPLHF. CDR3 nucleotide sequence: TGTGCCAGCAGCTTAAGGGGGTCTTCACCCCTCCACTTT.

V is TRBV18 and J is TRBJ1-1, with D possibly matching TRBD1 (6 bases). The CDR3 covers 15 residues. The V gene's germline CDR1 is KGHSH and CDR2 LQKENI. V shed 5 bases and J shed 0 bases, with 13 bases lying between them. In DNA form, the CDR3 reads TGTGCCAGCTCAAACGGACAGATAATGAACACTGAAGCTTTCTTT. The encoded protein is CASSNGQIMNTEAFF.

The V call is TRBV10-2, the J call TRBJ2-2; 9 bases are a match to TRBD2. With 8 bases clipped from V and 4 bases from J, the junction kept 8 bases outside the gene matches. CDR1 is WSHSY and CDR2 is SAAADI in the germline V gene. This CDR3 is 15 amino acids long. In DNA form, the CDR3 reads TGCGCCAGCGGAGGGCGGGGGGGTATCACCGGGGAGCTGTTTTTT. It encodes CASGGRGGITGELFF.

CDR3 in amino acids: CASSSQLGAEAFF. As DNA, the CDR3 is TGTGCCAGTAGTAGCCAGCTGGGAGCTGAAGCTTTCTTT. V gene TRBV19 combines with J gene TRBJ1-1; D uncertain. V was shortened by 4 bases and J by 6 bases, with 12 bases between the two germline ends. The CDR3 extends over 13 amino acids. Germline V gene data show CDR1 as LNHDA and CDR2 as SQIVND (reference sequence).

The chain joins TRBV7-2 to TRBJ2-7, with D maybe TRBD2 (5 bases). CDR1 and CDR2 from the germline V gene are SGHTA and FQGNSA. V lost 1 base, J lost 4 bases, and 8 bases lay in between. CDR3 size: 13 residues. CDR3 sequence: CASSLGLLYEQYF. For the CDR3, the DNA is TGTGCCAGCAGCTTAGGACTATTGTACGAGCAGTACTTC.

J is TRBJ2-3 and V is TRBV9; D might be TRBD1 (5 bases). The CDR3 length is 18 residues. The V gene's germline CDR1 is SGDLS and CDR2 YYNGEE. Deletions cut 0 bases from V and 2 bases from J, with 19 bases between. The CDR3 DNA follows: TGTGCCAGCAGCGTAGTTAATCGACAGCCCGACACCACAGATACGCAGTATTTT. This encodes CASSVVNRQPDTTDTQYF.

The V call is TRBV9, the J call TRBJ1-4; no firm D call. The V gene lost 0 bases and the J gene lost 6 bases, with 18 bases spanning the gap. Germline lookup yields CDR1 SGDLS and CDR2 YYNGEE. There are 17 residues in the CDR3. In DNA, the CDR3 is TGTGCCAGCAGCGTAGACCCCCGACATTCGTTCGATGAAAAACTGTTTTTT. Protein sequence: CASSVDPRHSFDEKLFF.

The chain couples TRBV7-2 to TRBJ2-7; 7 positions agree with TRBD1. The length of the CDR3 is 15 residues. CDR1 SGHTA and CDR2 FQGNSA come from the germline V gene. J gave up 3 bases and V 4 bases, and 9 bases lay outside the gene matches. The CDR3 region has the DNA TGTGCCAGCAGCTCCCCCGACAGGGTAATCTACGAGCAGTACTTC. This gives the protein CASSSPDRVIYEQYF.

The rearrangement uses TRBV27 and TRBJ2-2; 10 positions match TRBD2. The CDR3 runs 17 residues. CDR1 MNHEY and CDR2 SMNVEV come from the germline V gene (reference sequence). V lost 3 bases and J lost 5; bases outside the gene matches: 9. The chain's CDR3 is CASSFGSGRLGTGELFF. DNA for the CDR3: TGTGCCAGCAGTTTTGGTAGCGGGAGGCTCGGTACCGGGGAGCTGTTTTTT.